This passage covers 23 T cell receptor beta chains from one sample sequenced in a study of shared clonotypes between healthy human individuals. Profiling relied on immunoSEQ multiplex PCR, and the TCRdb table lists in-frame clones only, not all of them. Here the sample spans approximately 720,000 clones, around 92% being singletons. Naive CD8 cells lacked CD45RO and underwent positive selection for CCR7, leaving out terminally differentiated effector memory CD45RA+ cells. The specimen was naive CD8+ T cells sorted from blood. The receptor source for this set is a man aged 30 to 45 in good health.

The CDR3 spells CASKVGTGELFF. CDR3 nucleotides: TGTGCCAGCAAAGTTGGGACCGGGGAGCTGTTTTTT. The rearrangement joins TRBV6-6 to TRBJ2-2; D not certain. CDR3 length equals 12 residues. Germline-derived CDR1 and CDR2 are MNHNY and SVGAGI (reference sequence). The V end was cut by 7 bases, the J end by 5 bases, with 8 bases between.

This chain uses TRBV2 with TRBJ2-2; D may be TRBD2 (6 bases). Germline values: CDR1 SNHLY, CDR2 FYNNEI. The CDR3 runs 14 residues. V lost 6 bases to trimming and J lost 6 bases, with 14 bases between them. The DNA for the CDR3 is TGTGCCAGCAGATGGAGGGAGTTGCCCGGGGAGCTGTTTTTT. Its translation: CASRWRELPGELFF.

The chain has TRBV9 and TRBJ2-3; TRBD2 agrees at 9 bases. CDR3 length: 18 residues. The V segment lost 3 bases and the J segment 1 base; nucleotides outside the gene matches: 12. Per germline, CDR1 SGDLS and CDR2 YYNGEE. CDR3 residues: CASSATSPGLAGTDTQYF. CDR3 bases: TGTGCCAGCAGCGCTACCTCACCGGGACTAGCAGGCACAGATACGCAGTATTTT.

The gene calls are TRBV9 and TRBJ2-1; D is tentatively TRBD1 or TRBD2 (5 bases each). The CDR3 runs to 13 residues. V was shortened by 3 bases and J by 9 bases, with 13 bases between the two germline ends. The germline V gene encodes CDR1 SGDLS and CDR2 YYNGEE. The CDR3 DNA reads TGTGCCAGCAGCGACCCGAGGGGTGGTGAGCAGTTCTTC. As protein: CASSDPRGGEQFF.

The chain is built from TRBV30 and TRBJ1-2; D ambiguous. V was clipped by 2 bases and J by 2 bases, with 6 bases between them. There are 12 residues in the CDR3. Germline V gives CDR1 GTSNPN, CDR2 SVGIG (reference sequence). CDR3 protein: CAWSSSNYGYTF. CDR3 nucleotide sequence: TGTGCCTGGAGTAGCTCCAACTATGGCTACACCTTC.

The chain joins TRBV27 to TRBJ2-7; no clear D. The CDR3 runs to 13 residues. Per the germline V gene, CDR1 is MNHEY and CDR2 is SMNVEV (reference sequence). Trimming left V 3 bases short and J 5 bases short, with 11 bases between. CDR3 nucleotide sequence: TGTGCCAGCAGTTTTTTGGGGTCCCACGAGCAGTACTTC. It specifies CASSFLGSHEQYF.

The rearrangement joins TRBV19 to TRBJ2-7; 7 nucleotides match TRBD1. This CDR3 spans 14 amino acids. Unmatched junction bases numbered 11, after V lost 6 bases and J lost 6 bases. Germline V lookup: CDR1 LNHDA, CDR2 SQIVND (reference sequence). CDR3 in amino acids: CASSYGTESSEQYF. The DNA of the CDR3 is TGTGCCAGTAGCTACGGGACAGAGTCTAGCGAGCAGTACTTC.

This clone was picked up one time. This chain links TRBV28 with TRBJ1-6; D may be TRBD1 (6 bases). Germline V lookup: CDR1 MDHEN, CDR2 SYDVKM. V gave up 7 bases and J gave up 14 bases, with 15 bases separating them. This CDR3 comprises 12 residues. The CDR3 region is CASTRGRQTLHF. DNA for the CDR3: TGTGCCAGCACCAGGGGACGGCAGACCCTCCACTTT.

The gene calls are TRBV7-6 and TRBJ1-1, with TRBD1 identical over 9 bases. V lost 1 base, J lost 0 bases, and 0 bases stayed unmatched. Germline V lookup: CDR1 SGHVS, CDR2 FNYEAQ. CDR3 length: 15 residues. DNA for the CDR3: TGTGCCAGCAGCTTAGGGACAGGGGTGAACACTGAAGCTTTCTTT. Translated, it gives CASSLGTGVNTEAFF.

This rearrangement joins TRBV11-2 to TRBJ2-3; D perhaps matches TRBD1 (6 bases). The CDR3 loop spans 16 amino acids. The V end lost 1 base, the J end lost 4 bases, and 15 bases lay between the germline ends. Looked up from germline, CDR1 is SGHAT and CDR2 is FQNNGV. CDR3 loop: CASSLVVRGWADTQYF. The CDR3 coding sequence is TGTGCCAGCAGCTTAGTAGTCAGGGGATGGGCAGATACGCAGTATTTT.

In its sample, this clone was seen a few times. The chain employs TRBV7-9 and TRBJ2-7; D gene unclear. V gave up 1 base and J gave up 7 bases, with 8 bases separating them. Germline assignment: CDR1 SEHNR and CDR2 FQNEAQ (reference sequence). CDR3 length equals 12 residues. The CDR3 is CASSLGPLEQYF. The CDR3 DNA reads TGTGCCAGCAGCTTAGGTCCTTTGGAGCAGTACTTC.

V gene TRBV7-2 combines with J gene TRBJ2-7, with 8 nucleotides matching TRBD2. The CDR3 contains 18 residues. Germline V gene data show CDR1 as SGHTA and CDR2 as FQGNSA. V trimming: 3 bases; J trimming: 4 bases; junction bases outside the gene matches: 17. The CDR3 nucleotides read TGTGCCAGCAGCTTTATGGGGCAGTCCGGGACTAGGGGTTACGAGCAGTACTTC. It translates to CASSFMGQSGTRGYEQYF.

This sequence joins TRBV11-2 and TRBJ2-1; no clear D gene. Germline CDR1 and CDR2: SGHAT and FQNNGV. The germline V and J ends were trimmed by 5 bases and 7 bases, with 6 bases remaining between them. The length of the CDR3 is 11 residues. CDR3 coding DNA: TGTGCCAGCAGCCGGGTGAATGAGCAGTTCTTC. The encoded protein is CASSRVNEQFF. Full variable domain (missing parts from reference TRBV11-2 and TRBJ2-1): EAGVAQSPRYKIIEKRQSVAFWCNPISGHATLYWYQQILGQGPKLLIQFQNNGVVDDSQLPKDRFSAERLKGVDSTLKIQPAKLEDSAVYLCASSRVNEQFFGPGTRLTVL.

The chain has TRBV9 and TRBJ1-4, with unresolved D. The V end was cut by 0 bases, the J end by 0 bases, with 9 bases between. The CDR3 consists of 16 residues. Germline lookup yields CDR1 SGDLS and CDR2 YYNGEE. The CDR3 reads CASSVDAGSTNEKLFF. CDR3 nucleotides: TGTGCCAGCAGCGTAGATGCTGGGTCAACTAATGAAAAACTGTTTTTT.

The chain links TRBV6-1 to TRBJ1-5, with TRBD1 as a possible D gene (6 bases). Germline CDR1 MNHNS, CDR2 SASEGT. This CDR3 comprises 13 residues. V was trimmed by 7 bases and J by 3 bases, leaving 10 bases between them. CDR3 nucleotides: TGTGCCAGCAACGCAGGGGCCAATCAGCCCCAGCATTTT. Translated: CASNAGANQPQHF.

The chain employs TRBV10-1 and TRBJ1-1, with a possible D match to TRBD1 (6 bases). CDR1 and CDR2 from the germline V gene are WNHNN and SYGVQD (reference sequence). V lost 4 bases to trimming and J lost 1 base, with 19 bases between them. This CDR3 region has 17 residues. The CDR3 loop is CASSAYPGHIANTEAFF. The CDR3 DNA reads TGCGCCAGCAGTGCATATCCGGGACACATCGCGAACACTGAAGCTTTCTTT.

The CDR3 DNA reads TGCGCCAGCAGCCCAGGATTAAGGGGGCGAGCAGATACGCAGTATTTT. Translating gives CASSPGLRGRADTQYF. The chain couples TRBV5-1 to TRBJ2-3; 7 positions agree with TRBD1. J gave up 4 bases and V 4 bases, and 12 bases lay outside the gene matches. This CDR3 has 16 residues. Germline lookup yields CDR1 SGHRS and CDR2 YFSETQ.

This clone was found once. The rearrangement uses TRBV5-6 and TRBJ1-1, with a possible D match to TRBD1 (5 bases). Trimming left V 2 bases short and J 1 base short, with 6 bases between. The germline gives CDR1 SGHDT, CDR2 YYEEEE. The CDR3 runs 13 residues. The CDR3, as DNA: TGTGCCAGCAGCTTTACAGGGAACACTGAAGCTTTCTTT. Translating gives CASSFTGNTEAFF.

V gene TRBV5-1 combines with J gene TRBJ2-5, with D perhaps matching TRBD2 (6 bases). From germline, CDR1 is SGHRS and CDR2 YFSETQ. The CDR3 runs to 12 residues. Trimming took off 1 base at V and 5 bases at J, with 6 bases between the two ends. The CDR3 spells CASSLSGETQYF. CDR3 nucleotide sequence: TGCGCCAGCAGCTTGAGCGGGGAGACCCAGTACTTC.

The table lists this clone with a few counts. V gene TRBV7-9 combines with J gene TRBJ2-5, with TRBD1 identical over 8 bases. Germline-derived CDR1 and CDR2 are SEHNR and FQNEAQ (reference sequence). Unmatched junction bases numbered 3, after V lost 5 bases and J lost 4 bases. This CDR3 is built from 13 residues. CDR3: CASSDDRGETQYF. Written as DNA, the CDR3 is TGTGCCAGCAGCGACGACAGGGGAGAGACCCAGTACTTC.

The chain links TRBV6-4 to TRBJ2-2; 14 positions match TRBD2. The CDR3 is made up of 16 amino acids. Germline CDR1 MRHNA, CDR2 SNTAGT. V was clipped by 5 bases and J by 6 bases; unmatched bases: 5. The CDR3 DNA sequence: TGTGCCAGCAGTACCGGGACTAGCGGGAGACCCGGGGAGCTGTTTTTT. Amino acid sequence: CASSTGTSGRPGELFF.

The chain joins TRBV29-1 to TRBJ2-3, with 8 bases fitting TRBD1. Trimming took 3 bases from V and 0 from J; bases not matched to a gene: 11. The CDR3 is 17 amino acids. Germline CDR1 SQVTM, CDR2 ANQGSEA. In DNA, the CDR3 is TGCAGCGTTGATAAACAGGGGGTCCTAAAAAGCACAGATACGCAGTATTTT. Translation: CSVDKQGVLKSTDTQYF.

The chain joins TRBV27 to TRBJ1-5; D perhaps matches TRBD1 (6 bases). The germline V gene has CDR1 MNHEY and CDR2 SMNVEV (reference sequence). Trimming cost V 6 bases and J 5 bases, with 11 bases left between them. The CDR3 has 13 amino acids. CDR3 region: CASSNRDDQPQHF. Written as DNA, the CDR3 is TGTGCCAGCAGCAACAGGGATGATCAGCCCCAGCATTTT.